One and the same sample provided the 26 T cell receptor beta chains below, sequenced in a study of blood T cell repertoires in COVID-19. Libraries were prepared by immunoSEQ multiplex PCR; TCRdb keeps only in-frame clonotypes and omits some of them. The sample has 270,000 or so clones, less than 90% seen once; the top ten hold about an eighth. The sequencing sample was made of peripheral blood. The origin of the receptors is a human donor in a cohort sampled during active COVID-19.

This clone was picked up a small number of times. J is TRBJ2-1 and V is TRBV7-2; tentative D call: TRBD1 (5 bases). V dropped 5 bases and J dropped 4 bases, with 9 bases sitting between them. The CDR3 is 13 residues long. Germline values: CDR1 SGHTA, CDR2 FQGNSA. CDR3: CASSTTVYNEQFF. CDR3 bases: TGTGCCAGCAGCACGACAGTATACAATGAGCAGTTCTTC. Drawing the rest from reference TRBV7-2 and TRBJ2-1, the complete variable domain is GAGVSQSPSNKVTEKGKDVELRCDPISGHTALYWYRQSLGQGLEFLIYFQGNSAPDKSGLPSDRFSAERTGGSVSTLTIQRTQQEDSAVYLCASSTTVYNEQFFGPGTRLTVL.

The V and J genes are TRBV5-5 and TRBJ1-6; tentative D call: TRBD1 (6 bases). Trimming left V 0 bases short and J 6 bases short, with 16 bases between. CDR1 is SGHKS, CDR2 YYEKEE, per germline (reference sequence). The CDR3 contains 17 residues. This CDR3 reads CASSLAGTSSRNSPLHF. The DNA for the CDR3 is TGTGCCAGCAGCTTGGCCGGGACATCGAGTCGTAATTCACCCCTCCACTTT.

The chain recombines TRBV18 with TRBJ1-4; tentatively, D is TRBD1 (5 bases). There are 14 residues in the CDR3. Germline values: CDR1 KGHSH, CDR2 LQKENI. The ends were cut back, 3 bases at V and 7 bases at J, with 12 bases in the middle. For the CDR3, the DNA is TGTGCCAGCTCACCTGCGGGACTCGGTGAAAAACTGTTTTTT. It yields the protein CASSPAGLGEKLFF. Supplemented by reference TRBV18 and TRBJ1-4, the full variable domain reads NAGVMQNPRHLVRRRGQEARLRCSPMKGHSHVYWYRQLPEEGLKFMVYLQKENIIDESGMPKERFSAEFPKEGPSILRIQQVVRGDSAAYFCASSPAGLGEKLFFGSGTQLSVL.

V and J are TRBV19 and TRBJ2-3, with 7 nucleotides matching TRBD1. This CDR3 is 12 amino acids long. V was clipped by 5 bases and J by 14 bases; unmatched bases: 10. The germline CDR1 and CDR2 sequences are LNHDA and SQIVND (reference sequence). CDR3 nucleotides: TGTGCCAGTAGTTCCCGAACAGGGGCAGCGTATTTT. Translated: CASSSRTGAAYF.

V usage is TRBV3-1 (or the pseudogene TRBV3-2) and J usage is TRBJ2-5; 8 bases align to TRBD2. Looked up from germline, CDR1 is LGHDT and CDR2 is YNNKEL (reference sequence). This CDR3 comprises 15 residues. The V segment lost 4 bases and the J segment 5 bases; nucleotides outside the gene matches: 9. CDR3 amino acids: CASSPSGSLQETQYF. The CDR3, as DNA: TGTGCCAGCAGCCCAAGCGGGAGCCTCCAGGAGACCCAGTACTTC.

V usage is TRBV18 and J usage is TRBJ2-5, with TRBD1 matching 8 bases. CDR3 length: 14 amino acids. CDR1 is KGHSH and CDR2 is LQKENI in the germline V gene. V gave up 6 bases and J gave up 2 bases; unmatched junction bases: 5. The CDR3 region is CASSLQGGQETQYF. CDR3 nucleotide sequence: TGTGCCAGCTCGCTACAGGGGGGTCAAGAGACCCAGTACTTC.

The chain uses TRBV5-1 and TRBJ1-2, with D maybe TRBD1 (5 bases). This CDR3 is 14 amino acids long. Germline V CDR1 and CDR2: SGHRS, YFSETQ. Deletions cut 0 bases from V and 7 bases from J, with 13 bases between. CDR3 DNA sequence: TGCGCCAGCAGCTTGGATAGGGGTTTCATTGGCTACACCTTC. Amino acids: CASSLDRGFIGYTF. Looking up the rest from reference TRBV5-1 and TRBJ1-2 gives the full variable domain: KAGVTQTPRYLIKTRGQQVTLSCSPISGHRSVSWYQQTPGQGLQFLFEYFSETQRNKGNFPGRFSGRQFSNSRSEMNVSTLELGDSALYLCASSLDRGFIGYTFGSGTRLTVV.

The rearrangement uses TRBV28 and TRBJ1-1; TRBD1 aligns across 8 bases. Trimming took 3 bases from V and 6 from J; bases not matched to a gene: 12. CDR1 is MDHEN and CDR2 is SYDVKM in the germline V gene. This CDR3 has 16 residues. CDR3 sequence: CASSFTSGGEGAEAFF. The DNA for the CDR3 is TGTGCCAGCAGTTTCACGTCAGGGGGCGAAGGCGCTGAAGCTTTCTTT.

The rearrangement uses TRBV6-6 and TRBJ2-3; D is possibly TRBD1 (6 bases). Germline V gene lookup returns CDR1 MNHNY and CDR2 SVGAGI (reference sequence). V was shortened by 6 bases and J by 2 bases, with 12 bases between the two germline ends. This CDR3 is 14 amino acids long. Here the CDR3 reads CASRGHLDTDTQYF. CDR3 DNA sequence: TGTGCCAGCAGGGGACATCTGGACACAGATACGCAGTATTTT.

The V call is TRBV19, the J call TRBJ2-5; 12 bases are shared with TRBD2. The junction had 9 bases not matched to a gene; V was cut back by 5 bases and J by 5 bases. CDR1 and CDR2 from the germline V gene are LNHDA and SQIVND (reference sequence). The CDR3 is made up of 16 amino acids. The CDR3 loop reads CASSSSGRASGETQYF. CDR3 DNA sequence: TGTGCCAGTAGTTCTAGCGGGAGGGCCTCTGGGGAGACCCAGTACTTC.

The table lists this clone with a count of one. The rearrangement joins TRBV25-1 to TRBJ1-6; D gene unclear. Deletions cut 2 bases from V and 9 bases from J, with 11 bases between. CDR3 length: 14 amino acids. Germline CDR1 is MGHDK and CDR2 is SYGVNS. CDR3: CASSETGRASPLHF. For the CDR3, the DNA is TGTGCCAGCAGTGAAACGGGGAGGGCTTCACCCCTCCACTTT.

The chain recombines TRBV2 with TRBJ2-1; TRBD2 matches at 9 bases. Per germline, CDR1 SNHLY and CDR2 FYNNEI. Unmatched junction bases numbered 7, after V lost 3 bases and J lost 7 bases. This CDR3 spans 15 amino acids. CDR3 in DNA: TGTGCCAGCAGTGAGGCGGGAGGGCCGGGTAATGAGCAGTTCTTC. The encoded protein is CASSEAGGPGNEQFF.

This chain connects TRBV2 to TRBJ2-7; D might be TRBD1 (5 bases). V lost 8 bases and J lost 0, with 14 bases in between. CDR3 length: 14 amino acids. CDR1 is SNHLY and CDR2 is FYNNEI in the germline V gene. Here the CDR3 reads CASRYGDSSYEQYF. CDR3 DNA: TGTGCCAGCCGATATGGAGACAGCTCCTACGAGCAGTACTTC.

The rearrangement links TRBV6-2 or TRBV6-3 to TRBJ1-2; the D is unclear. Trimming shortened V by 0 bases and J by 4 bases, and 9 bases separated the two germline ends. CDR3 length: 14 amino acids. Germline CDR1 MNHEY, CDR2 SVGEGT. Written as DNA, the CDR3 is TGTGCCAGCAGTTACTCGGCGGTCCCCTATGGCTACACCTTC. It codes for CASSYSAVPYGYTF.

The genes are TRBV6-1 and TRBJ1-2, with no clear D. This CDR3 is 13 amino acids long. Trimming took 2 bases from V and 7 from J, leaving 11 bases between them. Germline CDR1 is MNHNS and CDR2 is SASEGT. CDR3 DNA sequence: TGTGCCAGCAGTGAATATAAGCCTGGTGGCTACACCTTC. Its translation: CASSEYKPGGYTF.

This clone was recorded once. V is TRBV3-1 (or the pseudogene TRBV3-2) and J is TRBJ1-4; maybe TRBD1 (6 bases). Germline values: CDR1 LGHDT, CDR2 YNNKEL (reference sequence). Trimming removed 4 bases from V and 3 bases from J, with 9 bases in between. This CDR3 comprises 14 residues. As DNA, the CDR3 is TGTGCCAGCAGCCGACAGGTATCTAATGAAAAACTGTTTTTT. It translates to CASSRQVSNEKLFF.

V is TRBV24-1 and J is TRBJ1-5, with no clear D. Trimming shortened V by 3 bases and J by 4 bases, and 15 bases separated the two germline ends. The CDR3 extends over 16 amino acids. Germline V gene lookup returns CDR1 KGHDR and CDR2 SFDVKD. The CDR3 sequence is CATSDARGPGNQPQHF. The DNA for the CDR3 is TGTGCCACCAGTGATGCCCGAGGCCCCGGTAATCAGCCCCAGCATTTT.

The chain is built from TRBV5-1 and TRBJ2-7; 8 bases map to TRBD2. The CDR3 extends over 14 amino acids. Germline CDR1 is SGHRS and CDR2 is YFSETQ. J gave up 3 bases and V 2 bases, and 4 bases lay outside the gene matches. CDR3 region: CASSFRGTSYEQYF. The CDR3, as DNA: TGCGCCAGCAGCTTTCGTGGGACTAGCTACGAGCAGTACTTC.

The chain links TRBV6-6 to TRBJ1-1; possibly TRBD1 for D (5 bases). The ends were cut back, 9 bases at V and 0 bases at J, with 17 bases in the middle. Germline V gives CDR1 MNHNY, CDR2 SVGAGI (reference sequence). CDR3 length equals 15 residues. The CDR3 sequence is CASKIGVGVNTEAFF. The CDR3 nucleotides are TGTGCCAGTAAAATTGGGGTAGGGGTGAACACTGAAGCTTTCTTT.

V usage is TRBV5-1 and J usage is TRBJ2-7; a possible D gene is TRBD2 (6 bases). V dropped 4 bases and J dropped 3 bases, with 17 bases sitting between them. Germline lookup yields CDR1 SGHRS and CDR2 YFSETQ. This CDR3 contains 15 residues. Written as DNA, the CDR3 is TGCGCCAGCAGCCCAAACGGGGGACGGGTCTACGAGCAGTACTTC. Protein: CASSPNGGRVYEQYF.

J is TRBJ1-4 and V is TRBV5-1, with a weak D call TRBD1 (5 bases). The germline gives CDR1 SGHRS, CDR2 YFSETQ. V gave up 4 bases and J gave up 1 base, with 11 bases separating them. The CDR3 spans 15 residues. DNA for the CDR3: TGCGCCAGCAGCAGGACACCCTTAACTAATGAAAAACTGTTTTTT. Protein product: CASSRTPLTNEKLFF.

This sequence joins TRBV12-3 or TRBV12-4 and TRBJ2-7; D perhaps matches TRBD2 (6 bases). The V end lost 8 bases, the J end lost 5 bases, and 16 bases lay between the germline ends. The CDR3 sequence is 13 residues long. CDR3 in DNA: TGTGCCAGCCGGACCCGGGAGCGGAACGAGCAGTACTTC. Translating it yields CASRTRERNEQYF.

This clone is termed medium-sized. CDR3 region: CASSAGTSGRAYEQYF. CDR3 DNA sequence: TGTGCCAGCAGCGCTGGGACTAGCGGGAGGGCCTACGAGCAGTACTTC. The chain combines TRBV4-2 with TRBJ2-7, with 16 bases fitting TRBD2. Germline assignment: CDR1 LGHNA and CDR2 YNFKEQ. The CDR3 has 16 residues. Trimming took 5 bases from V and 2 from J; bases not matched to a gene: 3.

The chain uses TRBV5-4 and TRBJ2-5; TRBD2 aligns across 14 bases. The junction had 9 bases not matched to a gene; V was cut back by 4 bases and J by 4 bases. This CDR3 contains 17 residues. Germline CDR1 is SGHNT and CDR2 is YYREEE (reference sequence). As DNA, the CDR3 is TGTGCCAGCAGCACAGGGACTAGCGGGAGTCTAGGAGAGACCCAGTACTTC. Residues: CASSTGTSGSLGETQYF.

The chain combines TRBV6-5 with TRBJ2-1; 8 bases align to TRBD1. Germline values: CDR1 MNHEY, CDR2 SVGAGI. The trim removed 8 bases at V and 2 bases at J, leaving 2 bases unmatched. The CDR3 totals 13 residues. The CDR3 coding sequence is TGTGCCAGCCAGGACAGGGCCTACAATGAGCAGTTCTTC. This encodes CASQDRAYNEQFF.

The chain employs TRBV6-6 and TRBJ2-1; 13 bases align to TRBD2. V lost 5 bases to trimming and J lost 5 bases; unmatched junction nucleotides: 3. Germline lookup yields CDR1 MNHNY and CDR2 SVGAGI (reference sequence). This CDR3 comprises 15 residues. The CDR3: CASSPLAGGNNEQFF. The DNA of the CDR3 is TGTGCCAGCAGTCCACTAGCGGGAGGGAACAATGAGCAGTTCTTC.